The 14 T cell receptor beta chains below were found in one sample sequenced in a study of post-analysis software for immune sequencing data. No antigen is known for these receptors. Every TCR beta cDNA library bore unique molecular identifiers. Via MiXCR, TCRdb re-called the PCR reads, giving one row per CDR3 protein. The sample holds 380,000 or so distinct CDR3 sequences, around 33% seen once. Study observations and caveats: Five TRBV segments occurring more often in patients than controls included TRBV5-6, TRBV5-1 and TRBV20-1.

The specimen was blood. Receptors were obtained from a girl under 18 with multiple sclerosis.

This rearrangement joins TRBV7-9 to TRBJ2-1, with D hard to call. The CDR3 has 15 residues. Germline V gene data show CDR1 as SEHNR and CDR2 as FQNEAQ (reference sequence). Between the trimmed V and J ends, which lost 5 bases and 5 bases, there was a span of 16 bases. The CDR3 here is CASSPHSLNHNEQFF. The CDR3 region has the DNA TGTGCCAGCAGCCCTCACTCGCTTAATCACAATGAGCAGTTCTTC.

A few counts support this clonotype. The chain joins TRBV20-1 to TRBJ2-1; tentatively, D is TRBD2 (5 bases). Between the trimmed V and J ends, which lost 5 bases and 5 bases, there was a span of 7 bases. Germline V lookup: CDR1 DFQATT, CDR2 SNEGSKA (reference sequence). The CDR3 extends over 11 amino acids. The chain's CDR3 is CSAWRDNEQFF. The CDR3 DNA is TGCAGTGCTTGGCGGGACAATGAGCAGTTCTTC.

This clonotype was observed a single time. The V and J genes are TRBV20-1 and TRBJ2-3; D is undetermined. From germline, CDR1 is DFQATT and CDR2 SNEGSKA (reference sequence). This CDR3 has 14 amino acids. V was cut by 6 bases and J by 1 base, with 14 bases left in between. The CDR3 bases are TGCAGTGCGTCCCCAATACCCGGCACAGATACGCAGTATTTT. Encoded protein: CSASPIPGTDTQYF.

The chain uses TRBV7-3 and TRBJ2-7; possible D gene TRBD2, 6 bases. Gene TRBJ2-5 matches the end of the DNA better, so the J call may be wrong. Germline V gene data show CDR1 as SGHTA and CDR2 as FQGTGA. The CDR3 is made up of 15 amino acids. The CDR3 DNA sequence: TGTGCCAGCAGCTGGCGGGGCTCCGCGGAGGAGACCCAGTACTTC. Translating it yields CASSWRGSAEETQYF.

The rearrangement joins TRBV12-3 or TRBV12-4 to TRBJ2-3, with 9 bases identical to TRBD1. With 8 bases clipped from V and 2 bases from J, the junction kept 5 bases outside the gene matches. This CDR3 has 14 residues. Here the CDR3 DNA reads TGTGCCAGCGGACAGGGGCCATTCACAGATACGCAGTATTTT. It is translated as CASGQGPFTDTQYF.

This clonotype turned up a few times. The rearrangement links TRBV2 to TRBJ2-2, with D perhaps being TRBD1 or TRBD2 (5 bases each). The CDR3 spans 14 residues. Germline V CDR1 and CDR2: SNHLY, FYNNEI. V was pared by 4 bases and J by 5 bases, with 11 bases between. DNA of the CDR3: TGTGCCAGCAGTGTTCAGGGCGGGACCGGGGAGCTGTTTTTT. Protein: CASSVQGGTGELFF.

Only one count was recorded for this clonotype. The chain uses TRBV4-1 and TRBJ1-1; unclear D gene. This CDR3 region has 14 residues. V was shortened by 1 base and J by 2 bases, with 8 bases between the two germline ends. The germline V gene has CDR1 MGHRA and CDR2 YSYEKL. The CDR3 spells CASSQGTRNTEAFF. The CDR3 nucleotides are TGCGCCAGCAGCCAAGGGACCCGTAACACTGAAGCTTTCTTT.

A word on this clonotype: Relative to the germline gene, one junction end is altered; a read error may explain this. The rearrangement uses TRBV6-2 or TRBV6-3 and TRBJ1-5; possibly TRBD1 for D (6 bases). Germline V gene lookup returns CDR1 MNHEY and CDR2 SVGEGT. The CDR3 contains 14 residues. The CDR3 protein is CASSGGGGGQPQHF. DNA for the CDR3: TGTGCCAGCAGTGGCGGGGGGGGCGGCCAGCCTCAGCATTTT.

The gene calls are TRBV4-2 and TRBJ2-1; D is unresolved. The CDR3 loop spans 15 amino acids. Trimming left V 1 base short and J 0 bases short, with 7 bases between. Germline V CDR1 and CDR2: LGHNA, YNFKEQ. CDR3: CASSQARGSYNEQFF. The CDR3 bases are TGTGCCAGCAGCCAAGCCAGAGGCTCCTACAATGAGCAGTTCTTC.

The V and J genes are TRBV3-1 and TRBJ2-7, with TRBD2 matching over 9 bases. Germline CDR1 is LGHDT and CDR2 is YNNKEL (reference sequence). With 0 bases clipped from V and 3 bases from J, the junction kept 9 bases outside the gene matches. CDR3 size: 17 residues. The CDR3 coding sequence is TGTGCCAGCAGCCAAGATCCAGTACTAGCGGGTGGCTACGAGCAGTACTTC. Translated, it gives CASSQDPVLAGGYEQYF.

This clonotype was seen ten or more times. This chain links TRBV5-1 with TRBJ1-2; 7 positions agree with TRBD1. Germline V gene lookup returns CDR1 SGHRS and CDR2 YFSETQ. Unmatched junction bases numbered 7, after V lost 3 bases and J lost 8 bases. The CDR3 sequence is 13 residues long. The CDR3 nucleotides read TGCGCCAGCAGCTATTCGACAGGGCGAGGCTACACCTTC. It codes for CASSYSTGRGYTF.

Only a few counts were recorded for this clonotype. The chain is built from TRBV5-5 and TRBJ1-1; D gene unclear. This CDR3 region has 15 residues. Looked up from germline, CDR1 is SGHKS and CDR2 is YYEKEE (reference sequence). V shed 4 bases and J shed 1 base, with 14 bases lying between them. Here the CDR3 DNA reads TGTGCCAGCAGCCTCCGGGCGACTTCGAACACTGAAGCTTTCTTT. This translates into CASSLRATSNTEAFF.

V gene TRBV25-1 combines with J gene TRBJ2-3, with D possibly being TRBD2 (5 bases). Germline V lookup: CDR1 MGHDK, CDR2 SYGVNS. The CDR3 length is 15 residues. Trimming cost V 5 bases and J 6 bases, with 18 bases left between them. CDR3: CASSSYADSRDTQYF. The CDR3 DNA reads TGTGCCAGCAGTTCCTATGCGGACTCCAGGGATACGCAGTATTTT.

A note on this clonotype: A read error is possible here, since a much larger clone lies one base away. V is TRBV6-6 and J is TRBJ1-1, with a tentative D call TRBD1 (6 bases). This CDR3 is 13 amino acids long. Germline CDR1 and CDR2: MNHNY and SVGAGI (reference sequence). Trimming took 3 bases from V and 3 from J, leaving 8 bases between them. The CDR3 region is CASSYDRYTEAFF. The CDR3 DNA is TGTGCCAGCAGTTATGACAGGTACACTGAAGCTTTCTTT.